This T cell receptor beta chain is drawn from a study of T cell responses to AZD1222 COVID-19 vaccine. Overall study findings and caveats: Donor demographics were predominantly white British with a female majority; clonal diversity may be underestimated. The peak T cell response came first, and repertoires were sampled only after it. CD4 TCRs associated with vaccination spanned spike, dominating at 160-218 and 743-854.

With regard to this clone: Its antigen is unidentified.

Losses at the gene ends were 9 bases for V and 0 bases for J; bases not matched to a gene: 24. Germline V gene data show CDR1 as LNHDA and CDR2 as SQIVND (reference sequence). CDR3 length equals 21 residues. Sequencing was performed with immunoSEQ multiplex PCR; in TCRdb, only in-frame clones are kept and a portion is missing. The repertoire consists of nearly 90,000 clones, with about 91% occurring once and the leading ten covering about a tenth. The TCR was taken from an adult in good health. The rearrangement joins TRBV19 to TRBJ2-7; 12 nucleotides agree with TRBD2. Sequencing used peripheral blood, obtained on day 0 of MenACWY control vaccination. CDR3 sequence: CARHPMRVASGGEESSYEQYF. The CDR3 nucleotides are TGTGCCAGACATCCAATGCGGGTGGCTAGCGGGGGGGAAGAAAGCTCCTACGAGCAGTACTTC.